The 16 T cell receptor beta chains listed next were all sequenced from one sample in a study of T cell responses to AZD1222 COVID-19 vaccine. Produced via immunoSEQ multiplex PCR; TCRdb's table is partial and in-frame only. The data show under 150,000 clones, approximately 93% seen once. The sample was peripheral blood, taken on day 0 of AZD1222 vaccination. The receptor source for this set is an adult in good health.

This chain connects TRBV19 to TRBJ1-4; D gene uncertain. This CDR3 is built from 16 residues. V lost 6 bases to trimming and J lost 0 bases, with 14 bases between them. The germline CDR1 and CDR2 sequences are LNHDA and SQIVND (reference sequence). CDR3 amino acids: CASSLQLSATNEKLFF. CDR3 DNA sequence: TGTGCCAGTAGCCTACAACTAAGCGCAACTAATGAAAAACTGTTTTTT.

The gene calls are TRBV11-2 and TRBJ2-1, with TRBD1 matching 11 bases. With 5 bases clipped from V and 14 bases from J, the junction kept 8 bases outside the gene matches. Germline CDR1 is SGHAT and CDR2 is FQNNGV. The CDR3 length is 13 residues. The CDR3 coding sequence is TGTGCCAGCAGCCTGGACAGGGGGCGGCATGAGTTCTTC. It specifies CASSLDRGRHEFF.

The CDR3 spells CATRRTVYNEQFF. DNA of the CDR3: TGTGCCACCAGGCGTACAGTCTACAATGAGCAGTTCTTC. The V gene is TRBV15, the J gene TRBJ2-1, with unresolved D. The germline V gene encodes CDR1 LNHNV and CDR2 YYDKDF (reference sequence). This CDR3 region has 13 residues. V lost 6 bases, J lost 3 bases, and 9 bases lay in between.

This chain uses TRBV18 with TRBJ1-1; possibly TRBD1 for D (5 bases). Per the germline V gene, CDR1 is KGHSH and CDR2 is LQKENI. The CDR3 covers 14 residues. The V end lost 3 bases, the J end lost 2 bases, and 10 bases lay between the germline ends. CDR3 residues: CASSPIGQNTEAFF. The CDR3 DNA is TGTGCCAGCTCACCGATCGGACAAAACACTGAAGCTTTCTTT.

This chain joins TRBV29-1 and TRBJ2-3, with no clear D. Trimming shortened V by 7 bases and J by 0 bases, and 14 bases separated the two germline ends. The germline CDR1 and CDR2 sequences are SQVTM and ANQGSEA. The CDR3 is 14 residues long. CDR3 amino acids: CSGMWSSSTDTQYF. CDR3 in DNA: TGCAGCGGGATGTGGTCTTCTAGCACAGATACGCAGTATTTT.

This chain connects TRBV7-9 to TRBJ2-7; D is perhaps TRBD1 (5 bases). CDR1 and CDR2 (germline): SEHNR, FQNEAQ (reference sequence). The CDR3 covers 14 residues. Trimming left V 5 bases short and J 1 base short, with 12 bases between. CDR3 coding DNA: TGTGCCAGCAGCGTTGACAGCTTATCCTACGAGCAGTACTTC. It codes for CASSVDSLSYEQYF.

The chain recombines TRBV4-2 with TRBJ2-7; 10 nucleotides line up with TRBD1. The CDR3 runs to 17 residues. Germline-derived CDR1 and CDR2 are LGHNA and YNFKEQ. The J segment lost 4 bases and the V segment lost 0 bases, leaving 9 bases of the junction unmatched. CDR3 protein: CASSQEGGTGDSYEQYF. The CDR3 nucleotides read TGTGCCAGCAGCCAAGAAGGGGGGACAGGGGATTCTTACGAGCAGTACTTC.

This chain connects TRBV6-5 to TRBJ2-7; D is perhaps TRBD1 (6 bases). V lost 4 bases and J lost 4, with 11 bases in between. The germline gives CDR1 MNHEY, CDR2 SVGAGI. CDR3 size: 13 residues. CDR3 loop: CASSSTGSYEQYF. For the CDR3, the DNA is TGTGCCAGCAGTTCGACAGGTTCGTACGAGCAGTACTTC.

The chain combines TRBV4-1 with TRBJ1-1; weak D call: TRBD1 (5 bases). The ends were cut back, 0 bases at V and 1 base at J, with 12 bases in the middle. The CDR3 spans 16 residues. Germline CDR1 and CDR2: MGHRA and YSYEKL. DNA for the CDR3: TGCGCCAGCAGCCAAGACAGGGCCAGATCGAACACTGAAGCTTTCTTT. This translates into CASSQDRARSNTEAFF.

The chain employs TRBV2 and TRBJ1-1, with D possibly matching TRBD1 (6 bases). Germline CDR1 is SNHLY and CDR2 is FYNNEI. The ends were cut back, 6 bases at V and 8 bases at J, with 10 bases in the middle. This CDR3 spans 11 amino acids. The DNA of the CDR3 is TGTGCCAGCAGCCCTACAGGGGAAGCTTTCTTT. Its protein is CASSPTGEAFF.

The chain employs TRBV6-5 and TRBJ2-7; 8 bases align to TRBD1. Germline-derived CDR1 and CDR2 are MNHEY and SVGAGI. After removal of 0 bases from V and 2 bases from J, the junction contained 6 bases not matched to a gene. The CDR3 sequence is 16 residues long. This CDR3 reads CASSYSRDRHTYEQYF. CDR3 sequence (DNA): TGTGCCAGCAGTTACTCTAGGGACAGGCACACCTACGAGCAGTACTTC.

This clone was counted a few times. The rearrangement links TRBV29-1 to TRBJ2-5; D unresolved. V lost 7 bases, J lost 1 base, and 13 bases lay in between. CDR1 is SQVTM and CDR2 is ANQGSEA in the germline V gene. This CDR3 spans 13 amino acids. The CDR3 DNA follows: TGCAGCGCTGCCGTAGGCGGCCAAGAGACCCAGTACTTC. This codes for CSAAVGGQETQYF.

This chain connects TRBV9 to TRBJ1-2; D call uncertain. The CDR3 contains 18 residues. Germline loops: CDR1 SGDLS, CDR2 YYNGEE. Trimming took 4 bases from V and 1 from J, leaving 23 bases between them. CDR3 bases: TGTGCCAGCAGCAGAAATCTGCGGATGAGGGAGGATAACTATGGCTACACCTTC. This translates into CASSRNLRMREDNYGYTF.

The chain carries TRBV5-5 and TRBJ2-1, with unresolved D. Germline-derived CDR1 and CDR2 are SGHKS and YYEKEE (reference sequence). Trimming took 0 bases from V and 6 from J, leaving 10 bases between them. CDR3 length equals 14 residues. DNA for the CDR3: TGTGCCAGCAGCTTGGGACCATACTCCAATGAGCAGTTCTTC. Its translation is CASSLGPYSNEQFF.

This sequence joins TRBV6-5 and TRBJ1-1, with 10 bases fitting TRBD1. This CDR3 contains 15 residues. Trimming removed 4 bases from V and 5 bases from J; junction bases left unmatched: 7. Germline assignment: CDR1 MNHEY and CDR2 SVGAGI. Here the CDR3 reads CASSSIDRGRTEAFF. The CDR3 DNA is TGTGCCAGCAGTTCCATCGACAGGGGGCGGACTGAAGCTTTCTTT.

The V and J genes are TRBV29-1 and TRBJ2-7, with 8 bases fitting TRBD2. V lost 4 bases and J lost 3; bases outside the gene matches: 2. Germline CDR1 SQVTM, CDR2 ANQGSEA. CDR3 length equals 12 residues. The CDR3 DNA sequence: TGCAGCGTTGTAACTAGCGGCTACGAGCAGTACTTC. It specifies CSVVTSGYEQYF.